Listed here are 4 T cell receptor beta chains from one sample, sequenced in a study of T cell clonotyping in hematopoietic cell transplantation (dated by TCRdb to 2020 to 2023). The protocol used for the library was the immunoSEQ multiplex PCR assay. Imported from immuneACCESS, the table was reduced by TCRdb to in-frame sequences with V and J called. These copies leave out some clones; in studies compared against another copy, an unresolved V gene accounts for under half, and the cause of the remainder is not known. This sample holds approximately 70,000 clones; just under 95% were observed only once. The ten top clones hold 1.6% of the sample. Specimen: peripheral blood mononuclear cells. The receptors come from a middle-aged man in good health. Some clones in this sample may be carry-over from other donors' samples.

The gene calls are TRBV28 and TRBJ2-1; D is possibly TRBD2 (5 bases). The CDR3 has 17 residues. Deletions cut 2 bases from V and 8 bases from J, with 22 bases between. Germline values: CDR1 MDHEN, CDR2 SYDVKM. The CDR3 reads CASSLAGSNRDRDEQFF. CDR3 sequence (DNA): TGTGCCAGCAGTTTAGCTGGCTCTAACCGGGATCGGGATGAGCAGTTCTTC. Based on the CDR3 plus reference TRBV28 and TRBJ2-1, the full variable domain is DVKVTQSSRYLVKRTGEKVFLECVQDMDHENMFWYRQDPGLGLRLIYFSYDVKMKEKGDIPEGYSVSREKKERFSLILESASTNQTSMYLCASSLAGSNRDRDEQFFGPGTRLTVL.

This chain uses TRBV4-1 with TRBJ2-7; D is unclear. Deletions cut 0 bases from V and 4 bases from J, with 13 bases between. The CDR3 sequence is 15 residues long. The germline gives CDR1 MGHRA, CDR2 YSYEKL. CDR3 sequence reads: CASSQDIGSAYEQYF. CDR3 nucleotides: TGCGCCAGCAGCCAAGATATTGGGTCAGCGTACGAGCAGTACTTC.

This sequence joins TRBV6-5 and TRBJ1-2; 7 bases are shared with TRBD1. J gave up 6 bases and V 6 bases, and 13 bases lay outside the gene matches. CDR1 is MNHEY and CDR2 is SVGAGI in the germline V gene. This CDR3 is built from 15 residues. The CDR3 nucleotides are TGTGCCAGCAGCACGAGACTTGGACAGGTTGATGGCTACACCTTC. Its protein is CASSTRLGQVDGYTF.

The rearrangement uses TRBV5-6 and TRBJ2-6, with 11 bases lining up with TRBD1. Germline V gene lookup returns CDR1 SGHDT and CDR2 YYEEEE. The trim removed 0 bases at V and 1 base at J, leaving 3 bases unmatched. This CDR3 is 18 amino acids long. The CDR3 loop reads CASSLEGTGGSGANVLTF. The CDR3 coding sequence is TGTGCCAGCAGCTTGGAAGGGACAGGGGGGTCTGGGGCCAACGTCCTGACTTTC.